This TCR beta chain was documented in a study of blood T cells in healthy people across ages. Study results and caveats: Diversity estimates from one million T cells were considered underestimates. Higher diversity, along with more naive CD4+ cells, distinguished long-lived donors from aged donors. The percentage of naive T cells correlated strongly with TCR beta diversity.

Trimming took 7 bases from V and 7 from J; bases not matched to a gene: 6. Germline V gene lookup returns CDR1 LGHNA and CDR2 YSLEER. The CDR3 length is 13 residues. Regarding this clonotype: Antigen unknown.

A second roughly 6 to 11 cycle PCR used barcoded and J-beta primers. MiXCR, applied by TCRdb to the 5' RACE reads, yields one record per CDR3 protein. The table lists over 1.5 million distinct CDR3 sequences, roughly 52% of them singletons. The sample consisted of blood. The clonotype was recovered from a woman between 40 and 50 years old in good health. The V and J genes are TRBV4-3 and TRBJ1-4; 7 positions agree with TRBD1. CDR3 sequence: CASTGGGREKLFF. For the CDR3, the DNA is TGCGCCAGCACGGGAGGGGGCCGTGAAAAACTGTTTTTT.